The subject of this entry is one T cell receptor beta chain. The junction does not match germline at one end; this may be a read error. Germline V CDR1 and CDR2: SSHAT, FNYEAQ (reference sequence). CDR3 size: 16 residues. The data are from a study of T cell changes during pregnancy in multiple sclerosis. Assay: immunoSEQ multiplex PCR; the TCRdb copy retains only in-frame clones and omits some. The sample comprises roughly 32,000 clones, roughly nine tenths of which are singletons, and approximately 3.9% rests with the top ten. The rearrangement uses TRBV7-7 and TRBJ2-5; 7 bases map to TRBD1. The sample here was CD8+ T cells from peripheral blood mononuclear cells, taken in the second trimester of pregnancy. The receptor's source is a female donor in good health, enrolled as a control in a pregnancy study. The CDR3 loop is CASSLEGTDPRETQYF. CDR3 in DNA: TGTGCTAGCAGCCTAGAGGGGACAGACCCCCGAGAGACCCAGTACTTC. Full variable domain (outside the CDR3, taken from reference TRBV7-7 and TRBJ2-5): GAGVSQSPRYKVTKRGQDVTLRCDPISSHATLYWYQQALGQGPEFLTYFNYEAQPDKSGLPSDRFSAERPEGSISTLTIQRTEQRDSAMYRCASSLEGTDPRETQYFGPGTRLLVL.